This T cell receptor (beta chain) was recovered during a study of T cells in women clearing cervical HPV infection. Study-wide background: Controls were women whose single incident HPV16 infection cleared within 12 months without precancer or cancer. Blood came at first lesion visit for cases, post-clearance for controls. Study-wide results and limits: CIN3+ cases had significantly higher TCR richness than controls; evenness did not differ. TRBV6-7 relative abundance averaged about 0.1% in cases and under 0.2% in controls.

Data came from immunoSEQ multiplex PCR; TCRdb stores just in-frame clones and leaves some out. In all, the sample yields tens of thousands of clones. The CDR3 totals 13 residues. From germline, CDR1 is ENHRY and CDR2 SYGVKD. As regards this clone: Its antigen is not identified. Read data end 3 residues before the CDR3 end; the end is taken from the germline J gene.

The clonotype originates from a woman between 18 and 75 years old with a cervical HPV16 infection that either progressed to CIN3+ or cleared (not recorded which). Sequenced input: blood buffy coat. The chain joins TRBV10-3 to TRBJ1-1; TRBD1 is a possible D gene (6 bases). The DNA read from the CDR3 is TGTGCCATCAAGGGGGGGATGGATCGAGAA. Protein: CAIKGGMDRE. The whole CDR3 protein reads CAIKGGMDREAFF.